Reported below is one TCR beta chain. This record belongs to a study of OX40 agonist ivuxolimab in advanced cancers. Study as a whole: With ivuxolimab, an agonistic anti-OX40 (CD134) antibody, patients were treated.

Repertoires were generated with immunoSEQ multiplex PCR, while TCRdb's copy carries only in-frame clones and drops some. The sample consists of 75,000 to 80,000 clones, about 86% of them appearing once. The specimen comprised CD4+ or CD8+ T cells sorted from blood, sampled in a trial of the OX40 agonist ivuxolimab. The receptor was derived from an adult with an advanced solid tumor such as melanoma, head and neck, liver or kidney cancer.

For the CDR3, the DNA is TGTGCCAGCTCACTACGCCAGGGGGTAGGAGAGACCCAGTACTTC. Its protein is CASSLRQGVGETQYF. The rearrangement links TRBV18 to TRBJ2-5; TRBD1 agrees at 7 bases. Germline-derived CDR1 and CDR2 are KGHSH and LQKENI. Unmatched junction bases numbered 9, after V lost 4 bases and J lost 4 bases. The CDR3 is made up of 15 amino acids.